This T cell receptor beta chain was obtained from a study of T cell responses to AZD1222 COVID-19 vaccine. In regard to this clone: Its antigen is not identified.

Generated by immunoSEQ multiplex PCR, the TCRdb table keeps only in-frame clones and is missing some. The repertoire holds roughly 110,000 clones, with more than 70% as singletons. From germline, CDR1 is KGHSH and CDR2 LQKENI. The CDR3 runs 14 residues. Trimming stripped 3 bases from V and 10 bases from J, with 18 bases between. Study findings and constraints: Clonal diversity was possibly underestimated; the donors were predominantly white British and more often female.

This chain connects TRBV18 to TRBJ1-2; D is undetermined. The sample consisted of peripheral blood, taken on day 0 of AZD1222 vaccination. The receptor was derived from an adult in good health. The CDR3 region is CASSPGLSGGNYTF. DNA for the CDR3: TGTGCCAGCTCACCTGGTTTATCGGGCGGGAACTACACCTTC.